The T cell receptor beta chain under discussion was sequenced for a study of CD8+ T cells in alopecia areata. Investigators isolated RNA and reverse transcribed it into cDNA to act as the sequencing template. Using immunoSEQ multiplex PCR, the repertoire was profiled, and TCRdb retains in-frame clones only, with some absent. The sample lists some 82,000 clones; roughly 51% were seen once. Trimming cost V 4 bases and J 6 bases, with 10 bases left between them. The germline CDR1 and CDR2 sequences are SQVTM and ANQGSEA. The CDR3 covers 12 residues. Sequencing was done on a sample of NKG2D-high CD8+ T cells sorted from blood. This receptor was identified in a human donor with alopecia areata. J is TRBJ2-1 and V is TRBV29-1, with unresolved D. The CDR3 region is CSVGGLLNEQFF. Written as DNA, the CDR3 is TGCAGCGTTGGGGGTCTCCTCAATGAGCAGTTCTTC.